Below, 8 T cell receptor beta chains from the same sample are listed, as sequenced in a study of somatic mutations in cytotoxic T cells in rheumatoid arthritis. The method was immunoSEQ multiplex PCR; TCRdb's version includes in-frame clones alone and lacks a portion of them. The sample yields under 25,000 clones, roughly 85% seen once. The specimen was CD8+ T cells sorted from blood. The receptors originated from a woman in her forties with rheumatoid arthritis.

The CDR3 nucleotides read TGTGCCAGCAGCGAGGGACTAGCGGGAATCACAGATACGCAGTATTTT. Amino acids: CASSEGLAGITDTQYF. The V call is TRBV5-4, the J call TRBJ2-3, with 13 bases lining up with TRBD2. This CDR3 spans 16 amino acids. The junction had 4 bases not matched to a gene; V was cut back by 4 bases and J by 2 bases. From germline, CDR1 is SGHNT and CDR2 YYREEE (reference sequence).

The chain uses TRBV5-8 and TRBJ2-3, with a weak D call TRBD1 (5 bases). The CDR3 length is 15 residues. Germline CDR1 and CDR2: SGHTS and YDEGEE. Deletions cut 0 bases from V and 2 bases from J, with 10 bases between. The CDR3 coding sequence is TGTGCCAGCAGCTTGGGACAGACCCACACAGATACGCAGTATTTT. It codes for CASSLGQTHTDTQYF.

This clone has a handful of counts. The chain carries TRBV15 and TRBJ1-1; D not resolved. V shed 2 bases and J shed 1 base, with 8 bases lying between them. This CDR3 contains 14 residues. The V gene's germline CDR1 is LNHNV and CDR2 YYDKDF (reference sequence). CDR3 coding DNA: TGTGCCACCAGCAGACCGGGTGGGAACACTGAAGCTTTCTTT. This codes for CATSRPGGNTEAFF.

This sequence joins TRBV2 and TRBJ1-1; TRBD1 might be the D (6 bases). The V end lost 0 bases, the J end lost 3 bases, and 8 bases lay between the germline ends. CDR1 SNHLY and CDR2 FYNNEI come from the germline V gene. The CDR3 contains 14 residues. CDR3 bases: TGTGCCAGCAGTGAAGCGCAGGGGTACACTGAAGCTTTCTTT. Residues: CASSEAQGYTEAFF.

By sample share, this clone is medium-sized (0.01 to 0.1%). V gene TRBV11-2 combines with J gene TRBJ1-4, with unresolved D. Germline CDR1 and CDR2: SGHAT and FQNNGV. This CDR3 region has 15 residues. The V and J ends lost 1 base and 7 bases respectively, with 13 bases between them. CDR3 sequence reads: CASSLVPIRSEKLFF. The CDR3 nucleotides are TGTGCCAGCAGCTTAGTCCCAATCCGGAGTGAAAAACTGTTTTTT.

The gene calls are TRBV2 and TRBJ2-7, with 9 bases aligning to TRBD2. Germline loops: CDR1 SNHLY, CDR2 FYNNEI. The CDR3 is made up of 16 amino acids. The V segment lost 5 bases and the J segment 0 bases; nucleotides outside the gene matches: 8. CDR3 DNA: TGTGCCAGCAGTTTCACAATTAGCGGGAGCTCCTACGAGCAGTACTTC. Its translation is CASSFTISGSSYEQYF.

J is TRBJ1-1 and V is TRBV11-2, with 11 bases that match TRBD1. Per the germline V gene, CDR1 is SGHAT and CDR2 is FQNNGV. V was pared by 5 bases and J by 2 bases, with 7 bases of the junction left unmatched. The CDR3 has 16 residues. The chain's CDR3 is CASSLWDRGRNTEAFF. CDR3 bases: TGTGCCAGCAGCCTTTGGGACAGGGGGAGAAACACTGAAGCTTTCTTT.

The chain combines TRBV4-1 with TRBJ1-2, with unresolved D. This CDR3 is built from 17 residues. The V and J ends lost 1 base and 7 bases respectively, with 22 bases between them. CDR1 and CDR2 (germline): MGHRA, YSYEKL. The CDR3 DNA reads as TGCGCCAGCAGCCAAGCCGCACTGGATGGGCCAGCCATTGGCTACACCTTC. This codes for CASSQAALDGPAIGYTF.